The 18 T cell receptor beta chains below come from one sample, sequenced in a study of shared clonotypes between healthy human individuals. Clones were sequenced by immunoSEQ multiplex PCR, and TCRdb holds only the in-frame ones, with some missing. In the table there are hundreds of thousands of clones, roughly 79% of which are singletons. Sequenced material: PBMCs. The receptors were gathered from a woman between 35 and 50 years old in good health. Some clones in this sample may be carry-over from other donors' samples.

The V gene is TRBV5-6, the J gene TRBJ1-4; possible D gene TRBD1, 6 bases. The V end was cut by 2 bases, the J end by 10 bases, with 9 bases between. CDR1 and CDR2 (germline): SGHDT, YYEEEE. This CDR3 contains 12 residues. This CDR3 reads CASSFLQGKLFF. CDR3 nucleotide sequence: TGTGCCAGCAGCTTCTTACAGGGAAAACTGTTTTTT.

This clone was observed a single time. CDR3 nucleotide sequence: TGTGCCAGCAGCATCACTAGCGGGCTTACAGATACGCAGTATTTT. Protein: CASSITSGLTDTQYF. The chain has TRBV11-2 and TRBJ2-3, with 9 bases aligning to TRBD2. Per the germline V gene, CDR1 is SGHAT and CDR2 is FQNNGV. The CDR3 consists of 15 residues. The V and J ends lost 5 bases and 3 bases, in that order; junction bases with no gene match: 6. The full variable domain, with the rest looked up from reference TRBV11-2 and TRBJ2-3, is EAGVAQSPRYKIIEKRQSVAFWCNPISGHATLYWYQQILGQGPKLLIQFQNNGVVDDSQLPKDRFSAERLKGVDSTLKIQPAKLEDSAVYLCASSITSGLTDTQYFGPGTRLTVL.

The sample holds a few counts of this clone. The chain combines TRBV5-1 with TRBJ2-3, with D possibly TRBD1 on 5 matching bases. CDR3 length equals 15 residues. In germline, CDR1 is SGHRS, CDR2 YFSETQ. The V end lost 4 bases, the J end lost 2 bases, and 14 bases lay between the germline ends. In DNA, the CDR3 is TGCGCCAGCAGCACGACGAAAGGGGCCACAGATACGCAGTATTTT. It is translated as CASSTTKGATDTQYF.

This sequence joins TRBV5-4 and TRBJ1-2; D may be TRBD1 (6 bases). The CDR3 runs to 17 residues. CDR1 SGHNT and CDR2 YYREEE come from the germline V gene (reference sequence). Trimming took 0 bases from V and 1 from J, leaving 16 bases between them. CDR3 coding DNA: TGTGCCAGCAGCTTGGGTAACACCGGACAGAGTAACTATGGCTACACCTTC. It encodes CASSLGNTGQSNYGYTF.

V gene TRBV5-5 combines with J gene TRBJ2-4; no reliable D call. This CDR3 spans 16 amino acids. Deletions cut 5 bases from V and 2 bases from J, with 17 bases between. Germline V gives CDR1 SGHKS, CDR2 YYEKEE (reference sequence). CDR3 sequence: CASSFEIGPPKNIQYF. The DNA of the CDR3 is TGTGCCAGCAGTTTTGAAATCGGACCACCCAAAAACATTCAGTACTTC.

This clone was seen only once. This rearrangement joins TRBV5-1 to TRBJ2-2; TRBD2 matches at 13 bases. V shed 2 bases and J 4 bases; nucleotides not matched to a gene: 17. Germline loops: CDR1 SGHRS, CDR2 YFSETQ. This CDR3 is 21 amino acids long. The CDR3: CASSLPVRTSGRPMGTGELFF. The CDR3 DNA is TGCGCCAGCAGCTTACCGGTCAGGACTAGCGGGAGACCCATGGGCACCGGGGAGCTGTTTTTT.

The chain carries TRBV28 and TRBJ2-7; possible D gene TRBD2, 6 bases. The CDR3 has 15 residues. V lost 6 bases and J lost 1, with 16 bases in between. Per the germline V gene, CDR1 is MDHEN and CDR2 is SYDVKM. In DNA, the CDR3 is TGTGCCAGCAGAGACTGGAGGGGCCTATCCTACGAGCAGTACTTC. Amino acid sequence: CASRDWRGLSYEQYF. Full variable domain (outside the CDR3, taken from reference TRBV28 and TRBJ2-7): DVKVTQSSRYLVKRTGEKVFLECVQDMDHENMFWYRQDPGLGLRLIYFSYDVKMKEKGDIPEGYSVSREKKERFSLILESASTNQTSMYLCASRDWRGLSYEQYFGPGTRLTVT.

The chain carries TRBV7-2 and TRBJ2-3, with D hard to call. Germline V gene sequence: CDR1 SGHTA, CDR2 FQGNSA. The V gene lost 5 bases and the J gene lost 6 bases, with 9 bases spanning the gap. The CDR3 length is 12 residues. CDR3 loop: CASSHSSDTQYF. CDR3 in DNA: TGTGCCAGCAGCCATTCCTCTGATACGCAGTATTTT. Looking up the rest from reference TRBV7-2 and TRBJ2-3 gives the full variable domain: GAGVSQSPSNKVTEKGKDVELRCDPISGHTALYWYRQSLGQGLEFLIYFQGNSAPDKSGLPSDRFSAERTGGSVSTLTIQRTQQEDSAVYLCASSHSSDTQYFGPGTRLTVL.

This rearrangement joins TRBV18 to TRBJ2-7, with 9 bases fitting TRBD2. Unmatched junction bases numbered 4, after V lost 1 base and J lost 3 bases. The germline V gene has CDR1 KGHSH and CDR2 LQKENI. The CDR3 is 15 amino acids. The CDR3 coding sequence is TGTGCCAGCTCACCACGTAGCGGGAGAGGCTACGAGCAGTACTTC. Its translation is CASSPRSGRGYEQYF.

The DNA for the CDR3 is TGTGCTAGTGGGACAGGGTCTGGAAACACCATATATTTT. Translated, it gives CASGTGSGNTIYF. This sequence joins TRBV12-5 and TRBJ1-3, with 7 bases that match TRBD1. CDR1 LGHNT and CDR2 FRNRAP come from the germline V gene. CDR3 length: 13 amino acids. The V gene end was trimmed by 6 bases and the J gene end by 1 base; junction bases not matched to a gene: 0.

The gene calls are TRBV10-3 and TRBJ2-5; D unclear. The end of the DNA is better explained by TRBJ2-7, so the J call may be wrong. Germline CDR1 ENHRY, CDR2 SYGVKD. CDR3 size: 12 residues. CDR3 DNA: TGTGCCATCAGTGAGTTGCTAGGCGAGCAGTACTTC. Translation gives CAISELLGEQYF.

For this clone: It differs at one base from a far larger clone, so likely a read error. The chain couples TRBV2 to TRBJ2-7; unclear D gene. The germline gives CDR1 SNHLY, CDR2 FYNNEI. The CDR3 runs to 13 residues. CDR3: CASSTQVPYGQYF. The CDR3 DNA follows: TGTGCCAGCAGTACCCAGGTACCCTACGGGCAGTACTTC.

As to this clone: Other nucleotide sequences in the sample specify the same CDR3. The rearrangement links TRBV7-8 to TRBJ2-1; D call uncertain. CDR1 SGHVS and CDR2 FQNEAQ come from the germline V gene. This CDR3 is built from 14 residues. The V gene lost 1 base and the J gene lost 3 bases, with 7 bases spanning the gap. In DNA, the CDR3 is TGTGCCAGCAGCTTAGGTCAGAACTACAATGAGCAGTTCTTC. Translated: CASSLGQNYNEQFF.

The rearrangement links TRBV19 to TRBJ2-2; D call uncertain. CDR1 and CDR2 from the germline V gene are LNHDA and SQIVND (reference sequence). V gave up 4 bases and J gave up 0 bases, with 12 bases separating them. CDR3 length equals 16 residues. CDR3 in DNA: TGTGCCAGTAGTACCTACCGGACCGCGAACACCGGGGAGCTGTTTTTT. Amino acids: CASSTYRTANTGELFF.

This chain links TRBV14 with TRBJ2-7, with D uncertain. This CDR3 has 13 residues. V lost 2 bases and J 5 bases, leaving 10 bases between the germline ends. Germline CDR1 reads SGHDN; CDR2 reads FVKESK. The CDR3 DNA sequence: TGTGCCAGCAGCCAATCCTACCTGGACGAGCAGTACTTC. Its translation: CASSQSYLDEQYF.

This clone was seen only once. This sequence joins TRBV29-1 and TRBJ2-2; D perhaps matches TRBD1 (6 bases). The CDR3 sequence is 13 residues long. Per the germline V gene, CDR1 is SQVTM and CDR2 is ANQGSEA. V shed 4 bases and J shed 3 bases, with 9 bases lying between them. CDR3 loop: CSVGRTDTGELFF. The DNA for the CDR3 is TGCAGCGTTGGTCGGACAGACACCGGGGAGCTGTTTTTT.

Details on this clone: Compared with germline, one end of the junction differs, possibly owing to a read error. Different DNA sequences within this sample yield the same CDR3. J is TRBJ2-1 and V is TRBV6-6; D might be TRBD2 (5 bases). This CDR3 has 12 amino acids. The germline CDR1 and CDR2 sequences are MNHNY and SVGAGI (reference sequence). CDR3 sequence reads: CASRLQDFEQFF. The CDR3 nucleotides are TGCGCCAGCAGACTCCAGGACTTTGAGCAGTTCTTC.

This chain links TRBV18 with TRBJ1-2, with 8 bases identical to TRBD1. V shed 1 base, J shed 7 bases, and the junction held 20 bases outside the gene matches. The length of the CDR3 is 19 residues. The germline CDR1 and CDR2 sequences are KGHSH and LQKENI. The CDR3 reads CASSPRVFQGARSWSGYTF. The CDR3, as DNA: TGTGCCAGCTCACCACGGGTGTTTCAGGGGGCGCGTTCTTGGTCTGGCTACACCTTC.